The clone carrying this TCR beta chain was counted many times. Its antigen is as yet unknown. This record comes from a study of spatial heterogeneity in lung cancer. Study as a whole: Detected beta-chain sequences consistently exceeded alpha-chain sequences. Overall study results and limits: Compared with follow-up, resection was when ubiquitous expanded tumor TCRs appeared in blood more.

Time point described: sample taken at primary tumor resection. In each case, whole RNA from tumor, nontumor lung or frozen PBMC was sequenced unsorted. About 73 TRACERx patients with early, untreated non-small cell lung cancer donated samples. V was shortened by 6 bases and J by 0 bases, with 7 bases between the two germline ends. CDR1 and CDR2 (germline): LGHDT, YNNKEL (reference sequence). This CDR3 spans 13 amino acids. Every molecule of TCR cDNA had its own unique molecular identifier. TCRdb recomputed calls from the 5' RACE reads with MiXCR, one row per CDR3 protein. This table holds 20,000 to 25,000 distinct CDR3 sequences, 4.6% found once.

The receptor comes from a male donor with early-stage non-small cell lung cancer. The V gene is TRBV3-1, the J gene TRBJ2-3; D ambiguous. This specimen was PBMCs, taken at surgery. CDR3 DNA: TGTGCCAGCAGATCCGGGAGCACAGATACGCAGTATTTT. Protein sequence: CASRSGSTDTQYF.